This TCR beta chain was sequenced for a study of identical twins. Study-wide findings and caveats: Findings came from cross-sectional statistics, without long-term follow-up of donors. For cord blood, abundant beta clonotypes had fewer insertions, unlike memory repertoires, which showed none. Out-of-frame TCR alpha sharing observed in monozygotic twins exceeded model estimates.

This clonotype was recorded a few times. Its antigen is not known. V lost 9 bases and J 6 bases, leaving 14 bases between the germline ends. The germline CDR1 and CDR2 sequences are KGHDR and SFDVKD. The CDR3 length is 13 residues. A universal primer binding site was introduced by template switching. The final cDNA contained unique molecular identifiers. MiXCR was run by TCRdb on the 5' RACE reads, yielding one entry per CDR3 protein. This repertoire shows some 710,000 distinct CDR3 sequences, approximately 6.1% found once; its top ten account for around 1.7%. The V call is TRBV24-1, the J call TRBJ2-1; tentative D call: TRBD2 (6 bases). The specimen sequenced was naive T cells sorted from blood. The clonotype was recovered from a man younger than 30 in good health. The CDR3 DNA reads as TGTGCCACCCTGGGCTCGGGGGTCAATGAGCAGTTCTTC. Its protein is CATLGSGVNEQFF.